The present TCR beta chain was sequenced within a study of CD8 T cells in Susac syndrome. Healthy donors, matched for age and sex, constituted the control group. TEMRA cells were FACS-enriched, unlike CD8+ and CD4+ T cells, which were negatively isolated. RNA was extracted with the RNeasy kit, and a quantity of 0.5 to 1 ug was reverse transcribed using random hexamers. By means of immunoSEQ multiplex PCR, TCR beta CDR3 spanning 54 Vbeta and 13 Jbeta underwent amplification. TCRdb ran MiXCR on the immunoSEQ multiplex PCR reads and lists one entry per CDR3 protein. Here the sample spans 150,000 to 200,000 distinct CDR3 sequences, 80% to 95% being singletons. The CDR3 loop spans 14 amino acids. Per the germline V gene, CDR1 is KGHSH and CDR2 is LQKENI. V was shortened by 8 bases and J by 5 bases, with 18 bases between the two germline ends.

Sequenced input: CD4+ T cells from PBMCs. V is TRBV18 and J is TRBJ1-1, with D tentatively TRBD1 (6 bases). The TCR originated in a human donor in good health. CDR3 bases: TGTGCCAGCCGGGGAGAGGGGGGGCGTACTGAAGCTTTCTTT. Translation gives CASRGEGGRTEAFF.